What follows describes a single T cell receptor (beta chain). No antigen is known for it. This sample's treatment: approximately 18 received Ad26.COV2.S at low or high dose, single or two shots; a few received placebo; per-sample allocation not given. Collection of samples fell on day 63 after the first vaccine or placebo injection. Ad26 vector vaccine expressed Wuhan-strain SARS-CoV-2 spike. These data come from a study of Ad26.COV2.S vaccination and SARS-CoV-2 variants. Whole-study results and caveats: Total T cell responses were possibly underestimated by TCR breadth and depth analyses. Vaccine and placebo groups showed comparable non-spike TCR breadth.

Clones were read by immunoSEQ multiplex PCR, and TCRdb kept only the in-frame ones, dropping some. The table shows around 450,000 clones, with over 75% occurring only once. The starting material was peripheral blood, obtained in a trial of Ad26.COV2.S vaccine versus placebo. The TCR comes from a person aged 18-65 years who received the Ad26.COV2.S COVID-19 vaccine or a placebo.

The DNA for the CDR3 is TGTGCCAGTAGTAATGGCCAGTACCAAGAGACCCAGTACTTC. This sequence encodes CASSNGQYQETQYF. The chain carries TRBV19 and TRBJ2-5, with D uncertain. The CDR3 consists of 14 residues. The V and J ends lost 4 bases and 0 bases respectively, with 9 bases between them. The germline gives CDR1 LNHDA, CDR2 SQIVND (reference sequence).